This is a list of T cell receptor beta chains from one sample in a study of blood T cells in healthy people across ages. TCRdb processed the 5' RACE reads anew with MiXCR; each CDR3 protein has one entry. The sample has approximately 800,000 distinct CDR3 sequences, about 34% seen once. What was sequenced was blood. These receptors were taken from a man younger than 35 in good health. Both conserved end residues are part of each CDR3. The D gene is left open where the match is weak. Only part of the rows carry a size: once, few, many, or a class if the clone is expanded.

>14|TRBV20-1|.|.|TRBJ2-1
CSAQSGLPYNEQFF
TGCAGTGCTCAAAGCGGGTTACCCTACAATGAGCAGTTCTTC
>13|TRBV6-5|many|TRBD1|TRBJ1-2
CASSQGQVYGYTF
TGTGCCAGCAGTCAAGGACAGGTCTATGGCTACACCTTC
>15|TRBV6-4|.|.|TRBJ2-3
CASSDSKGAPDTQYF
TGTGCCAGCAGTGACTCGAAGGGAGCTCCAGATACGCAGTATTTT
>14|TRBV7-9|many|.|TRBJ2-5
CASSLASGQETQYF
TGTGCCAGCAGCTTAGCGTCGGGGCAAGAGACCCAGTACTTC
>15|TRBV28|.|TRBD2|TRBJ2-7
CASSPPGLAVIEQYF
TGTGCCAGCAGTCCTCCGGGACTAGCAGTGATTGAGCAGTACTTC
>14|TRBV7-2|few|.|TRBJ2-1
CASSSLGGYNEQFF
TGTGCCAGCAGCTCACTAGGGGGGTACAATGAGCAGTTCTTC
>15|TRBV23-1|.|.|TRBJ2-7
CASSQWAGRPYEQYF
TGCGCCAGCAGTCAATGGGCAGGACGCCCCTACGAGCAGTACTTC
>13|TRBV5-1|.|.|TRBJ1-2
CASSLASKDGYTF
TGCGCCAGCAGCTTGGCCTCAAAGGACGGCTACACCTTC
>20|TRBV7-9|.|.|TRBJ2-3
CANSLGGAGTSPTTTDTQYF
TGTGCCAACAGCTTAGGCGGGGCAGGGACAAGTCCAACCACCACAGATACGCAGTATTTT
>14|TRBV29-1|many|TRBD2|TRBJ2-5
CSVDTSGYRETQYF
TGCAGCGTTGACACTAGCGGCTACCGTGAGACCCAGTACTTC
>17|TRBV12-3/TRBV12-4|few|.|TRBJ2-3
CASSLGPGLGGTDVQYF
TGTGCCAGCAGTTTAGGCCCGGGACTAGGGGGCACAGATGTGCAGTATTTT
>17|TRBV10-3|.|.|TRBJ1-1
CAISVSTMRGGRTEAFF
TGTGCCATCAGCGTCTCCACCATGAGGGGGGGGCGCACTGAAGCTTTCTTT
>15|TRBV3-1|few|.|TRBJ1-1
CASSQDSGENTEAFF
TGTGCCAGCAGCCAAGATTCAGGAGAGAACACTGAAGCTTTCTTT
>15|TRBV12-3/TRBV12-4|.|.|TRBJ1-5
CASTPGGSSNQPQHF
TGTGCCAGCACCCCCGGCGGAAGTAGCAATCAGCCCCAGCATTTT
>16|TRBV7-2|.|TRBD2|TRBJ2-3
CASSLHSGGAGDTQYF
TGTGCCAGCAGCTTACATAGCGGGGGGGCCGGAGATACGCAGTATTTT
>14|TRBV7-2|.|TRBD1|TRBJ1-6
CASSQRDRGSPLHF
TGTGCCAGCAGCCAAAGGGACAGGGGATCACCCCTCCACTTT
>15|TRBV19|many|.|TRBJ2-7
CASSIAPTEFYEQYF
TGTGCCAGTAGTATCGCCCCGACGGAGTTCTACGAGCAGTACTTC
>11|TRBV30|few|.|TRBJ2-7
CAWSGRVGQYF
TGTGCCTGGAGTGGCAGGGTGGGGCAGTACTTC
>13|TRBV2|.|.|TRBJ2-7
CASKQGGVYEQYF
TGTGCCAGCAAGCAGGGGGGAGTCTACGAGCAGTACTTC
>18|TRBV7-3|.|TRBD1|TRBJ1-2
CASSPQPGTGGSNYGYTF
TGTGCCAGCAGCCCTCAACCCGGGACAGGGGGCTCTAACTATGGCTACACCTTC
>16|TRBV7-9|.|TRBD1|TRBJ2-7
CASILGTDPSPYEQYF
TGTGCCAGCATCCTCGGGACAGACCCGTCCCCCTACGAGCAGTACTTC
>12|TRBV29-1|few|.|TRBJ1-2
CSVASGSYGYTF
TGCAGCGTTGCGTCAGGGAGTTATGGCTACACCTTC
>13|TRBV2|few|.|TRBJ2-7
CASGVEVSYEQYF
TGTGCCAGCGGGGTAGAGGTCTCCTACGAGCAGTACTTC
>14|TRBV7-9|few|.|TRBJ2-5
CASSPRGAEETQYF
TGTGCCAGCAGCCCCCGGGGGGCGGAAGAGACCCAGTACTTC
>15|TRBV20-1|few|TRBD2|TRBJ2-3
CSARTGGGALDTQYF
TGCAGTGCTAGGACAGGCGGGGGGGCCCTTGATACGCAGTATTTT
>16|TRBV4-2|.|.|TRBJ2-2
CASSQDSRGTTGELFF
TGTGCCAGCAGCCAAGATTCGAGGGGGACCACCGGGGAGCTGTTTTTT
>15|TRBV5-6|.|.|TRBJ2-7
CASSAGGHTYNEQYF
TGTGCCAGCAGCGCCGGCGGGCACACGTACAATGAGCAGTACTTC
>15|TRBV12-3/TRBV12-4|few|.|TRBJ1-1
CASSFDGREGTEAFF
TGTGCCAGCAGTTTTGATGGACGGGAGGGCACTGAAGCTTTCTTT
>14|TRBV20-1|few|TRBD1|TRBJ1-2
CSARSQGAGYGYTF
TGCAGTGCCCGATCACAGGGGGCCGGCTATGGCTACACCTTC
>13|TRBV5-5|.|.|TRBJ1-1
CASSRLPMEEAFF
TGTGCCAGCAGCCGCCTACCAATGGAAGAAGCTTTCTTT
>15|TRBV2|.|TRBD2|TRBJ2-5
CASIRLAGGQETQYF
TGTGCCAGCATTCGACTAGCGGGGGGCCAAGAGACCCAGTACTTC
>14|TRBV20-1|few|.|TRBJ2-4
CSVSGRPVENIQYF
TGCAGTGTTTCGGGGCGGCCCGTGGAAAACATTCAGTACTTC
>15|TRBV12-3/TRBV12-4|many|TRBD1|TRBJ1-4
CASSPNQQGAEKLFF
TGTGCCAGCAGTCCCAACCAACAGGGGGCGGAAAAACTGTTTTTT
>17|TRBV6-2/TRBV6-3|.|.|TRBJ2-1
CASSYRRGHRSSYEQFF
TGTGCCAGCAGTTACCGCCGGGGACACAGATCCTCCTACGAGCAGTTCTTC
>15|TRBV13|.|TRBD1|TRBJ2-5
CANSFAGTGKETQYF
TGTGCCAACAGTTTTGCCGGGACAGGAAAAGAGACCCAGTACTTC
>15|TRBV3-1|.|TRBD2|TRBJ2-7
CASSAPGLAFYEQYF
TGTGCCAGCAGCGCCCCGGGACTAGCGTTCTACGAGCAGTACTTC